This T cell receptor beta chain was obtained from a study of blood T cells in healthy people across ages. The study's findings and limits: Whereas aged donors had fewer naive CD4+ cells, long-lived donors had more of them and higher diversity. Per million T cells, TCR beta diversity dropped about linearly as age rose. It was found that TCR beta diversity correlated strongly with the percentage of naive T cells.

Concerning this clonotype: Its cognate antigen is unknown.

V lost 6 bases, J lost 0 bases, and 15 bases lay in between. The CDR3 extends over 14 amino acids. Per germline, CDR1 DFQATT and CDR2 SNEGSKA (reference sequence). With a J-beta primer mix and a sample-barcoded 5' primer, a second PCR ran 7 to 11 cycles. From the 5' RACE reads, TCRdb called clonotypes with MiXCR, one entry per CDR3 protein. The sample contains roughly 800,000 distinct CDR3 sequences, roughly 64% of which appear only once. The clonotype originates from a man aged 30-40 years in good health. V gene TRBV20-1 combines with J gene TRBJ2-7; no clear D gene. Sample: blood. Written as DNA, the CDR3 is TGCAGTGCCGGCGATGGGCGCAGCTCCTACGAGCAGTACTTC. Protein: CSAGDGRSSYEQYF.